Included here is one TCR beta chain sequence, with context. Its target is not known. These data come from a study of CD8 T cells in ankylosing spondylitis. General study results and limits: A motif of eight highly homologous TCR beta variants was seen as apparently characteristic of ankylosing spondylitis blood. CD8+ cells made up the disease-linked clones, which were relatively rare in peripheral blood.

Generation of TCR beta libraries employed quantitative 5'-RACE incorporating molecular barcodes. TCRdb reprocessed the 5' RACE reads with MiXCR, giving one entry per CDR3 protein. The sample yields hundreds of thousands of distinct CDR3 sequences, more than 15% seen once. CDR3 length equals 14 residues. V was cut by 5 bases and J by 6 bases, with 16 bases left in between. The germline gives CDR1 SEHNR, CDR2 FQNEAQ (reference sequence). The clonotype originates from a male donor with ankylosing spondylitis. The V and J genes are TRBV7-9 and TRBJ2-5, with a possible D match to TRBD1 (5 bases). The sample comprised blood, either unsorted or a sorted T cell fraction (not recorded which). CDR3 region: CASSPGTGPKTQYF. In DNA, the CDR3 is TGTGCCAGCAGCCCAGGCACAGGACCCAAGACCCAGTACTTC. The variable domain in full, completed from reference TRBV7-9 and TRBJ2-5, reads DTGVSQNPRHKITKRGQNVTFRCDPISEHNRLYWYRQTLGQGPEFLTYFQNEAQLEKSRLLSDRFSAERPKGSFSTLEIQRTEQGDSAMYLCASSPGTGPKTQYFGPGTRLLVL.